The 32 T cell receptor beta chains below come from one sample, sequenced in a study of response to subunit inactivated influenza vaccine. Via MiXCR, TCRdb re-called the RT-PCR reads, giving one row per CDR3 protein. The repertoire includes around 530,000 distinct CDR3 sequences, 16% of them detected once, and 2.5% to 3.5% sits in the top ten. The material sequenced was CD4+ T cells sorted from PBMCs, taken around 25 months after vaccination. The receptors here all came from a man between 50 and 75 years old who received an inactivated influenza vaccine.

A few counts support this clonotype. V usage is TRBV20-1 and J usage is TRBJ2-1; D is possibly TRBD1 (7 bases). Germline CDR1 DFQATT, CDR2 SNEGSKA (reference sequence). Trimming removed 0 bases at V and 2 bases at J, with 14 bases between. CDR3 length: 16 amino acids. In DNA form, the CDR3 reads TGCAGTGCTAGAGATGGGAGCAGGGGGGCCTACAATGAGCAGTTCTTC. This encodes CSARDGSRGAYNEQFF.

This clonotype was found many times. The V gene is TRBV7-2, the J gene TRBJ1-2; 7 nucleotides align to TRBD1. This CDR3 has 16 residues. After removal of 0 bases from V and 4 bases from J, the junction contained 8 bases not matched to a gene. Germline CDR1 and CDR2: SGHTA and FQGNSA. CDR3 sequence: CASSLARRGRVYGYTF. The CDR3 DNA is TGTGCCAGCAGCTTAGCGCGGAGGGGGCGCGTCTATGGCTACACCTTC. The full variable domain, in which reference TRBV7-2 and TRBJ1-2 provide the parts outside the CDR3, is GAGVSQSPSNKVTEKGKDVELRCDPISGHTALYWYRQSLGQGLEFLIYFQGNSAPDKSGLPSDRFSAERTGGSVSTLTIQRTQQEDSAVYLCASSLARRGRVYGYTFGSGTRLTVV.

The sample holds a few counts of this clonotype. V and J are TRBV12-3 or TRBV12-4 and TRBJ1-2; a possible D gene is TRBD1 (6 bases). Trimming removed 2 bases at V and 4 bases at J, with 14 bases between. The CDR3 loop spans 15 amino acids. The CDR3 DNA sequence: TGTGCCAGCAGTTTAATGGCCCAGGGGTTCTATGGCTACACCTTC. It codes for CASSLMAQGFYGYTF.

The chain uses TRBV20-1 and TRBJ2-1, with a weak D call TRBD2 (6 bases). There are 15 residues in the CDR3. V gave up 6 bases and J gave up 3 bases, with 18 bases separating them. The germline gives CDR1 DFQATT, CDR2 SNEGSKA (reference sequence). CDR3 region: CSATGEGTDYNEQFF. DNA for the CDR3: TGCAGTGCCACGGGGGAAGGGACCGACTACAATGAGCAGTTCTTC.

This sequence joins TRBV12-3 or TRBV12-4 and TRBJ2-1; 8 bases match TRBD2. This CDR3 has 19 residues. The V and J ends lost 3 bases and 3 bases, in that order; junction bases with no gene match: 16. The CDR3 loop is CASSFSKGILSGSYNEQFF. CDR3 sequence (DNA): TGTGCCAGCAGTTTCTCTAAGGGTATTCTCAGCGGGAGCTACAATGAGCAGTTCTTC.

The sample holds a few counts of this clonotype. The genes are TRBV20-1 and TRBJ2-5, with D perhaps matching TRBD2 (5 bases). The CDR3 runs to 15 residues. V lost 4 bases to trimming and J lost 2 bases, with 17 bases between them. Looked up from germline, CDR1 is DFQATT and CDR2 is SNEGSKA (reference sequence). The CDR3 protein is CSATAQRRIQETQYF. The CDR3 DNA reads TGCAGTGCTACAGCCCAGCGGAGAATACAAGAGACCCAGTACTTC.

The CDR3 coding sequence is TGCAGTGCTAGGGGGGGCAGGACGGATACGCAGTATTTT. As protein: CSARGGRTDTQYF. The chain is built from TRBV20-1 and TRBJ2-3; D may match TRBD1 or TRBD2 (6 bases each). Per germline, CDR1 DFQATT and CDR2 SNEGSKA (reference sequence). The CDR3 length is 13 residues. V was clipped by 3 bases and J by 6 bases, with 13 bases between them.

This clonotype was observed a few times. The rearrangement joins TRBV5-6 to TRBJ2-2; 8 bases agree with TRBD1. The CDR3 loop spans 16 amino acids. From germline, CDR1 is SGHDT and CDR2 YYEEEE. V gave up 0 bases and J gave up 5 bases; unmatched junction bases: 6. The CDR3 here is CASSLGQGAKTGELFF. DNA of the CDR3: TGTGCCAGCAGCTTGGGTCAGGGGGCCAAAACCGGGGAGCTGTTTTTT.

V usage is TRBV29-1 and J usage is TRBJ2-7, with 8 bases fitting TRBD2. With 3 bases clipped from V and 2 bases from J, the junction kept 3 bases outside the gene matches. The CDR3 loop spans 13 amino acids. The germline V gene encodes CDR1 SQVTM and CDR2 ANQGSEA. The CDR3 region has the DNA TGCAGCGTTGAGACGGGAGGGACCTACGAGCAGTACTTC. Its protein product is CSVETGGTYEQYF.

The chain combines TRBV20-1 with TRBJ2-3; 9 nucleotides agree with TRBD1. Trimming took 5 bases from V and 5 from J; bases not matched to a gene: 8. The germline gives CDR1 DFQATT, CDR2 SNEGSKA (reference sequence). The CDR3 has 14 amino acids. CDR3 protein: CSAYRQGGGDTQYF. The CDR3 nucleotides are TGCAGTGCTTACAGACAGGGGGGAGGAGATACGCAGTATTTT.

The chain joins TRBV10-3 to TRBJ2-2; D is possibly TRBD2 (6 bases). The CDR3 sequence is 14 residues long. The germline V gene encodes CDR1 ENHRY and CDR2 SYGVKD. The V end lost 2 bases, the J end lost 6 bases, and 10 bases lay between the germline ends. CDR3 DNA sequence: TGTGCCATCAGTGAGATCCCGGGAGCCGGGGAGCTGTTTTTT. Amino acid sequence: CAISEIPGAGELFF.

V and J are TRBV29-1 and TRBJ1-4; D possibly corresponds to TRBD1 (6 bases). The ends were cut back, 4 bases at V and 8 bases at J, with 14 bases in the middle. The CDR3 runs 13 residues. Germline V gene sequence: CDR1 SQVTM, CDR2 ANQGSEA. CDR3 protein: CSVGPRQGEKLFF. In nucleotides, the CDR3 is TGCAGCGTTGGGCCTCGTCAGGGGGAAAAACTGTTTTTT.

A few counts support this clonotype. This sequence joins TRBV25-1 and TRBJ2-5, with D unresolved. Germline assignment: CDR1 MGHDK and CDR2 SYGVNS. The length of the CDR3 is 16 residues. V was pared by 4 bases and J by 2 bases, with 17 bases between. The CDR3 reads CASSAWGFASQETQYF. The CDR3 nucleotides read TGTGCCAGCAGTGCTTGGGGTTTCGCGAGTCAAGAGACCCAGTACTTC.

This clonotype was observed a few times. This rearrangement joins TRBV27 to TRBJ2-3; D perhaps matches TRBD1 (6 bases). The ends were cut back, 6 bases at V and 2 bases at J, with 24 bases in the middle. Germline V gene sequence: CDR1 MNHEY, CDR2 SMNVEV (reference sequence). The CDR3 has 18 residues. The CDR3 sequence: CASRPRGIWGLDTDTQYF. Written as DNA, the CDR3 is TGTGCCAGCAGACCGAGGGGGATCTGGGGGTTGGACACAGATACGCAGTATTTT.

This clonotype occurred many times. This rearrangement joins TRBV4-1 to TRBJ1-1; maybe TRBD1 (5 bases). Germline V gives CDR1 MGHRA, CDR2 YSYEKL. There are 17 residues in the CDR3. V lost 0 bases, J lost 2 bases, and 16 bases lay in between. The CDR3 loop is CASSQDRGNLANTEAFF. The CDR3 DNA reads TGCGCCAGCAGCCAAGATCGGGGCAATCTGGCAAACACTGAAGCTTTCTTT.

J is TRBJ1-2 and V is TRBV20-1; a possible D gene is TRBD1 (5 bases). This CDR3 region has 13 residues. With 5 bases removed from V and 8 bases from J, the gap between germline ends came to 18 bases. Germline CDR1 DFQATT, CDR2 SNEGSKA (reference sequence). The CDR3 sequence: CSAVRERGRGYTF. CDR3 sequence (DNA): TGCAGTGCTGTCCGGGAGAGGGGCAGGGGCTACACCTTC.

This clonotype was observed a few times. The rearrangement links TRBV7-8 to TRBJ2-7; TRBD2 matches at 8 bases. The CDR3 is 17 residues long. V lost 6 bases to trimming and J lost 6 bases; unmatched junction nucleotides: 19. From germline, CDR1 is SGHVS and CDR2 FQNEAQ. The CDR3 loop reads CASSQQSSWGLDSEQYF. For the CDR3, the DNA is TGTGCCAGCAGTCAACAGTCAAGCTGGGGACTAGACTCCGAGCAGTACTTC.

This clonotype was seen more than once but under ten times. CDR3 protein: CASSLENRGSYEQYF. The CDR3 DNA follows: TGCGCCAGCAGCTTAGAAAACAGGGGGTCCTACGAGCAGTACTTC. The J gene is TRBJ2-7, the V gene TRBV5-1; TRBD1 aligns across 8 bases. The CDR3 totals 15 residues. Trimming at V came to 2 bases and at J to 1 base, leaving 5 bases not matched to a gene. Germline CDR1 SGHRS, CDR2 YFSETQ.

This clonotype occurred a few times. The V call is TRBV12-3 or TRBV12-4, the J call TRBJ2-2, with D unclear. Trimming removed 5 bases from V and 1 base from J, with 17 bases in between. The length of the CDR3 is 17 residues. For the CDR3, the DNA is TGTGCCAGCAGTCTCCGACGGAGTCTATTGAACACCGGGGAGCTGTTTTTT. This sequence encodes CASSLRRSLLNTGELFF.

The V gene is TRBV6-1, the J gene TRBJ2-1; D tentatively fits TRBD1 or TRBD2 (6 bases each). The CDR3 totals 14 residues. Trimming removed 10 bases from V and 7 bases from J, with 20 bases in between. Looked up from germline, CDR1 is MNHNS and CDR2 is SASEGT. CDR3 protein: CATTLGGVGNEQFF. The CDR3 nucleotides are TGTGCCACCACCCTCGGGGGCGTTGGAAATGAGCAGTTCTTC.

This clonotype was detected only a few times. The rearrangement joins TRBV9 to TRBJ2-1, with a weak D call TRBD2 (6 bases). The CDR3 is 13 residues long. Trimming removed 4 bases from V and 6 bases from J, with 11 bases in between. Germline V gives CDR1 SGDLS, CDR2 YYNGEE. The CDR3: CASSSTRSNEQFF. Here the CDR3 DNA reads TGTGCCAGCAGCTCGACTAGGAGCAATGAGCAGTTCTTC.

This rearrangement joins TRBV20-1 to TRBJ1-2; no clear D gene. Germline CDR1 DFQATT, CDR2 SNEGSKA (reference sequence). This CDR3 spans 14 amino acids. V gave up 1 base and J gave up 0 bases, with 9 bases separating them. CDR3 in amino acids: CSARGGTTNYGYTF. Written as DNA, the CDR3 is TGCAGTGCTAGAGGTGGCACTACTAACTATGGCTACACCTTC.

This clonotype was detected many times. The V gene is TRBV29-1, the J gene TRBJ2-3, with D perhaps TRBD2 (5 bases). This CDR3 has 11 amino acids. Germline loops: CDR1 SQVTM, CDR2 ANQGSEA. The ends were cut back, 4 bases at V and 6 bases at J, with 8 bases in the middle. DNA for the CDR3: TGCAGCGTTGTAGGCGGGGATACGCAGTATTTT. Protein product: CSVVGGDTQYF.

This clonotype is a singleton in its sample. The V and J genes are TRBV9 and TRBJ2-5; no reliable D call. This CDR3 is 12 amino acids long. The ends were cut back, 1 base at V and 4 bases at J, with 5 bases in the middle. Germline loops: CDR1 SGDLS, CDR2 YYNGEE. The DNA for the CDR3 is TGTGCCAGCAGCGTAACGGGAGAGACCCAGTACTTC. It yields the protein CASSVTGETQYF.

This clonotype was counted only a few times. The gene calls are TRBV7-2 and TRBJ2-2; D may be TRBD2 (6 bases). CDR3 size: 15 residues. Between the trimmed V and J ends, which lost 6 bases and 0 bases, there was a span of 11 bases. Germline V gives CDR1 SGHTA, CDR2 FQGNSA. CDR3 in amino acids: CASSPQRANTGELFF. CDR3 in DNA: TGTGCCAGCAGTCCTCAGCGGGCGAACACCGGGGAGCTGTTTTTT.

This clonotype was seen a few times. The rearrangement joins TRBV5-6 to TRBJ1-5; no clear D gene. The V gene's germline CDR1 is SGHDT and CDR2 YYEEEE. This CDR3 has 17 residues. V lost 1 base and J 0 bases, leaving 14 bases between the germline ends. This chain's CDR3 is CASSLHRLGDSNQPQHF. CDR3 nucleotide sequence: TGTGCCAGCAGCTTGCACCGCCTCGGGGATAGCAATCAGCCCCAGCATTTT.

This clonotype has more than one count but fewer than ten. The chain employs TRBV18 and TRBJ2-3; D not resolved. Germline values: CDR1 KGHSH, CDR2 LQKENI. There are 15 residues in the CDR3. The ends were cut back, 1 base at V and 0 bases at J, with 8 bases in the middle. In DNA, the CDR3 is TGTGCCAGCTCACCACAAGCATCTAGCACAGATACGCAGTATTTT. This translates into CASSPQASSTDTQYF.

The V and J genes are TRBV7-8 and TRBJ1-2; 9 bases are a match to TRBD1. The CDR3 runs 16 residues. Germline CDR1 and CDR2: SGHVS and FQNEAQ. The J segment lost 5 bases and the V segment lost 1 base, leaving 8 bases of the junction unmatched. DNA for the CDR3: TGTGCCAGCAGCTTAGAACAGGGGGCCTATCTTTATGGCTACACCTTC. Protein: CASSLEQGAYLYGYTF.

This sequence joins TRBV4-1 and TRBJ1-4; 9 bases line up with TRBD1. The CDR3 has 15 amino acids. CDR1 MGHRA and CDR2 YSYEKL come from the germline V gene. The V gene end was trimmed by 2 bases and the J gene end by 7 bases; junction bases not matched to a gene: 5. CDR3 residues: CASSQNTGGGEKLFF. DNA for the CDR3: TGCGCCAGCAGCCAAAACACAGGGGGCGGTGAAAAACTGTTTTTT.

V usage is TRBV20-1 and J usage is TRBJ2-7, with 9 bases fitting TRBD1. This CDR3 spans 14 amino acids. Per the germline V gene, CDR1 is DFQATT and CDR2 is SNEGSKA (reference sequence). V was clipped by 5 bases and J by 2 bases; unmatched bases: 7. The CDR3 here is CSAARRTGAYEQYF. CDR3 nucleotides: TGCAGTGCTGCCCGCCGGACAGGGGCCTACGAGCAGTACTTC.

The chain carries TRBV6-1 and TRBJ1-5; 9 bases map to TRBD1. The CDR3 sequence is 13 residues long. Germline V CDR1 and CDR2: MNHNS, SASEGT. V gave up 10 bases and J gave up 5 bases; unmatched junction bases: 6. The CDR3 DNA reads TGTGCCACTTCGGGACAGGGCTATCAGCCCCAGCATTTT. This sequence encodes CATSGQGYQPQHF.

This chain uses TRBV6-1 with TRBJ2-6, with TRBD1 matching 8 bases. The CDR3 is made up of 17 amino acids. Trimming took 5 bases from V and 0 from J; bases not matched to a gene: 6. Germline CDR1 and CDR2: MNHNS and SASEGT. This chain's CDR3 is CASSRTGPRSGANVLTF. As DNA, the CDR3 is TGTGCCAGCAGTCGGACAGGGCCCCGCTCTGGGGCCAACGTCCTGACTTTC.